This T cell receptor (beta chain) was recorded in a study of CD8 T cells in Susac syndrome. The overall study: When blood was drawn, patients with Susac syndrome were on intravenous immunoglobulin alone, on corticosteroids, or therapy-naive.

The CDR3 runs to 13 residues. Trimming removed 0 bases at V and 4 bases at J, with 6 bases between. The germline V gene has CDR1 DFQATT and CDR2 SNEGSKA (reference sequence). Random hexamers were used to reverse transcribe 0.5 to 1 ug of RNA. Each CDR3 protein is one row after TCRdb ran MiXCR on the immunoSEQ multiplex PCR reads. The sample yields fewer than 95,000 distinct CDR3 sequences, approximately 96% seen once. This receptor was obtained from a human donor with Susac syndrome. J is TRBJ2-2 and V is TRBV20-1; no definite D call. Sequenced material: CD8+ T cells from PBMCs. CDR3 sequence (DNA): TGCAGTGCTAGAGATAAGGGCACCGGGGAGCTGTTTTTT. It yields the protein CSARDKGTGELFF.